This T cell receptor beta chain comes out of a study of T cell repertoires in cytomegalovirus infection. Study-wide results and caveats: Dominating the ex vivo response were HLA-C-restricted CMV-specific TCR beta clonotypes.

TCRdb fed the reads into MiXCR, producing one record per CDR3 protein. The sample has over 95,000 distinct CDR3 sequences; 30% are singletons. Germline CDR1 reads SQVTM; CDR2 reads ANQGSEA. The V gene lost 6 bases and the J gene lost 1 base, with 13 bases spanning the gap. CDR3 length: 13 amino acids. The table lists this clonotype with a few counts. The antigen is not known. The TCR originated in a human donor in good health (CMV status not recorded). Some clones in this sample may be carry-over from other donors' samples. The input for sequencing was CD8+ T cells from cultured PBMCs, taken from culture after CMV antigen stimulation. The rearrangement joins TRBV29-1 to TRBJ2-7; D not resolved. The CDR3 region is CSVASAASYEQYF. The CDR3 nucleotides are TGCAGCGTGGCGTCGGCGGCATCCTACGAGCAGTACTTC.